These 27 T cell receptor beta chains share one sample of origin, sequenced in a study of brain T cells in children with intractable seizures. The table came from immunoSEQ multiplex PCR; TCRdb's copy has only in-frame clones and leaves some out. This table holds approximately 60,000 clones, roughly 95% found once. The specimen comprised peripheral blood, sampled at surgery. These TCRs come from a boy less than two years old with focal cortical dysplasia and intractable seizures.

This chain links TRBV9 with TRBJ2-6; D may correspond to TRBD1 or TRBD2 (6 bases each). Germline V gene sequence: CDR1 SGDLS, CDR2 YYNGEE. The V end was cut by 3 bases, the J end by 4 bases, with 11 bases between. The CDR3 extends over 15 amino acids. CDR3 DNA: TGTGCCAGCAGCGCAAGGGGGGCCGGGGCCAACGTCCTGACTTTC. It yields the protein CASSARGAGANVLTF.

This chain uses TRBV5-1 with TRBJ1-5; D call uncertain. Trimming stripped 0 bases from V and 3 bases from J, with 10 bases between. Germline-derived CDR1 and CDR2 are SGHRS and YFSETQ. The CDR3 sequence is 15 residues long. Written as DNA, the CDR3 is TGCGCCAGCAGCTTGGGAGGTGGGAACAATCAGCCCCAGCATTTT. Translation gives CASSLGGGNNQPQHF.

The rearrangement joins TRBV19 to TRBJ1-5; perhaps TRBD1 as D (5 bases). Germline lookup yields CDR1 LNHDA and CDR2 SQIVND (reference sequence). V was pared by 2 bases and J by 2 bases, with 10 bases between. This CDR3 has 15 amino acids. CDR3 sequence: CASSIRGPGNQPQHF. The CDR3, as DNA: TGTGCCAGTAGTATAAGGGGACCGGGCAATCAGCCCCAGCATTTT.

This chain links TRBV7-8 with TRBJ2-3; TRBD1 matches 8 bases. Germline V lookup: CDR1 SGHVS, CDR2 FQNEAQ. CDR3 length: 15 residues. V lost 5 bases, J lost 2 bases, and 6 bases stayed unmatched. The CDR3 spells CASSRQGTSTDTQYF. DNA of the CDR3: TGTGCCAGCAGCCGACAGGGGACTTCCACAGATACGCAGTATTTT.

V usage is TRBV28 and J usage is TRBJ2-2; the D is unclear. The CDR3 is 12 amino acids. CDR1 is MDHEN, CDR2 SYDVKM, per germline. V lost 3 bases and J 11 bases, leaving 10 bases between the germline ends. The CDR3 protein is CASSFPQRELFF. DNA for the CDR3: TGTGCCAGCAGTTTCCCCCAAAGAGAGCTGTTTTTT.

This clone was seen just once. This chain joins TRBV3-1 (or the pseudogene TRBV3-2) and TRBJ2-7, with a weak D call TRBD1 (6 bases). V was clipped by 2 bases and J by 5 bases, with 22 bases between them. Germline values: CDR1 LGHDT, CDR2 YNNKEL (reference sequence). The CDR3 spans 17 residues. CDR3 sequence: CASSQRGYRVISNEQYF. CDR3 in DNA: TGTGCCAGCAGCCAAAGAGGTTACAGGGTTATTTCCAACGAGCAGTACTTC.

The gene calls are TRBV10-3 and TRBJ2-3; D gene unclear. CDR3 size: 14 residues. V was pared by 2 bases and J by 1 base, with 7 bases between. The germline V gene encodes CDR1 ENHRY and CDR2 SYGVKD. CDR3 loop: CAISEVRGTDTQYF. CDR3 DNA: TGTGCCATCAGTGAGGTTCGGGGCACAGATACGCAGTATTTT.

This chain uses TRBV7-9 with TRBJ1-4; weak D call: TRBD1 (6 bases). CDR3 size: 16 residues. V gave up 0 bases and J gave up 5 bases, with 13 bases separating them. The germline V gene has CDR1 SEHNR and CDR2 FQNEAQ (reference sequence). CDR3 residues: CASSLASDSLNEKLFF. In DNA form, the CDR3 reads TGTGCCAGCAGCTTAGCCTCGGACAGCCTCAATGAAAAACTGTTTTTT.

In this sample, this clone turned up once. V is TRBV2 and J is TRBJ2-3, with D perhaps assigned TRBD1 or TRBD2 (5 bases each). This CDR3 has 13 amino acids. Germline V lookup: CDR1 SNHLY, CDR2 FYNNEI. V lost 5 bases to trimming and J lost 4 bases, with 10 bases between them. The CDR3 DNA sequence: TGTGCCAGCAGTCGAGGGGACCCAGATACGCAGTATTTT. Amino acids: CASSRGDPDTQYF.

The rearrangement uses TRBV11-2 and TRBJ1-2, with D unresolved. The length of the CDR3 is 15 residues. The V gene lost 7 bases and the J gene lost 5 bases, with 20 bases spanning the gap. The germline V gene has CDR1 SGHAT and CDR2 FQNNGV. CDR3 nucleotides: TGTGCCAGCATCCGAGGGCCCGGACTAATTTATGGCTACACCTTC. Amino acids: CASIRGPGLIYGYTF.

The chain uses TRBV19 and TRBJ2-6, with 9 bases fitting TRBD1. CDR1 LNHDA and CDR2 SQIVND come from the germline V gene (reference sequence). The J segment lost 2 bases and the V segment lost 6 bases, leaving 14 bases of the junction unmatched. This CDR3 is built from 19 residues. The CDR3 nucleotides read TGTGCCAGTAGGACAACCGGGACAGGGAATATCCCTGGGGCCAACGTCCTGACTTTC. Its translation is CASRTTGTGNIPGANVLTF.

The CDR3 reads CASRTAGGPYEQYF. The DNA of the CDR3 is TGTGCCAGCAGGACTGCGGGGGGGCCTTACGAGCAGTACTTC. The chain couples TRBV6-5 to TRBJ2-7, with 9 bases matching TRBD2. With 6 bases clipped from V and 4 bases from J, the junction kept 7 bases outside the gene matches. This CDR3 spans 14 amino acids. Germline V gene sequence: CDR1 MNHEY, CDR2 SVGAGI.

CDR3 protein: CASSPTGNTEAFF. Written as DNA, the CDR3 is TGTGCCAGTAGCCCGACAGGGAACACTGAAGCTTTCTTT. The chain employs TRBV19 and TRBJ1-1; tentative D call: TRBD1 (6 bases). The germline V and J ends were trimmed by 6 bases and 1 base, with 9 bases remaining between them. The germline gives CDR1 LNHDA, CDR2 SQIVND (reference sequence). This CDR3 region has 13 residues.

This clone was recorded once. This chain joins TRBV4-2 and TRBJ1-4; D unresolved. Trimming took off 4 bases at V and 9 bases at J, with 12 bases between the two ends. This CDR3 is 13 amino acids long. Germline-derived CDR1 and CDR2 are LGHNA and YNFKEQ. The CDR3 DNA follows: TGTGCCAGCAGCCCTTGGAAAGGGAAAAAACTGTTTTTT. Its protein product is CASSPWKGKKLFF.

V and J are TRBV6-5 and TRBJ2-7; TRBD2 aligns across 14 bases. J was trimmed by 5 bases and V by 6 bases; bases with no gene match: 6. This CDR3 has 15 residues. Germline V gene data show CDR1 as MNHEY and CDR2 as SVGAGI. The CDR3 DNA reads as TGTGCCAGCAGACGTAGACTAGCGGGGGGGGACGAGCAGTACTTC. It yields the protein CASRRRLAGGDEQYF.

The rearrangement links TRBV19 to TRBJ1-5; D possibly corresponds to TRBD1 (5 bases). Germline V gene lookup returns CDR1 LNHDA and CDR2 SQIVND (reference sequence). V lost 3 bases and J 0 bases, leaving 12 bases between the germline ends. The CDR3 spans 16 residues. The CDR3: CASSIRQLYSNQPQHF. Written as DNA, the CDR3 is TGTGCCAGTAGTATCCGACAGCTCTATAGCAATCAGCCCCAGCATTTT.

The V call is TRBV3-1 (or the pseudogene TRBV3-2), the J call TRBJ2-1; weak D call: TRBD1 (5 bases). The CDR3 runs 13 residues. Germline V lookup: CDR1 LGHDT, CDR2 YNNKEL (reference sequence). Trimming stripped 1 base from V and 5 bases from J, with 6 bases between. CDR3 region: CASSQVRDNEQFF. CDR3 nucleotides: TGTGCCAGCAGCCAAGTCAGGGACAATGAGCAGTTCTTC.

This sequence joins TRBV24-1 and TRBJ2-3; 9 bases match TRBD2. This CDR3 is 16 amino acids long. In germline, CDR1 is KGHDR, CDR2 SFDVKD. The junction had 5 bases not matched to a gene; V was cut back by 4 bases and J by 1 base. The CDR3 spells CATSDPRTSGTDTQYF. In DNA, the CDR3 is TGTGCCACCAGTGACCCCCGGACTAGCGGCACAGATACGCAGTATTTT.

This rearrangement joins TRBV6-5 to TRBJ1-1; 8 bases fit TRBD1. The V gene end was trimmed by 8 bases and the J gene end by 0 bases; junction bases not matched to a gene: 8. Germline CDR1 MNHEY, CDR2 SVGAGI. The length of the CDR3 is 15 residues. The CDR3 protein is CASGPSGGMNTEAFF. In nucleotides, the CDR3 is TGTGCCAGCGGACCGTCAGGGGGCATGAACACTGAAGCTTTCTTT.

The J gene is TRBJ2-3, the V gene TRBV5-4; a possible D gene is TRBD1 (6 bases). Germline CDR1 SGHNT, CDR2 YYREEE (reference sequence). V gave up 4 bases and J gave up 2 bases, with 23 bases separating them. The CDR3 is 18 residues long. CDR3 amino acids: CASSPFTGSGRFTDTQYF. In DNA form, the CDR3 reads TGTGCCAGCAGCCCTTTTACAGGGTCAGGTCGATTCACAGATACGCAGTATTTT.

The rearrangement links TRBV7-2 to TRBJ2-3, with D possibly being TRBD2 (5 bases). CDR1 and CDR2 (germline): SGHTA, FQGNSA. This CDR3 region has 13 residues. V shed 2 bases and J shed 5 bases, with 8 bases lying between them. Written as DNA, the CDR3 is TGTGCCAGCAGCTTAACACGGGGAGATACGCAGTATTTT. Its protein product is CASSLTRGDTQYF.

This chain connects TRBV6-5 to TRBJ2-2; 8 bases fit TRBD1. V was clipped by 3 bases and J by 5 bases; unmatched bases: 8. CDR3 size: 16 residues. Per the germline V gene, CDR1 is MNHEY and CDR2 is SVGAGI. CDR3 sequence (DNA): TGTGCCAGCAGTTATCCGGACAGGGCAGGGACCGGGGAGCTGTTTTTT. This encodes CASSYPDRAGTGELFF.

The V call is TRBV25-1, the J call TRBJ1-2; weak D call: TRBD1 (5 bases). Trimming took 1 base from V and 7 from J, leaving 7 bases between them. The germline V gene has CDR1 MGHDK and CDR2 SYGVNS. This CDR3 region has 12 residues. CDR3 DNA sequence: TGTGCCAGCAGTGAATCAGGGTTTGGCTACACCTTC. Protein product: CASSESGFGYTF.

This rearrangement joins TRBV27 to TRBJ2-2, with TRBD2 as a possible D gene (6 bases). V lost 10 bases to trimming and J lost 7 bases, with 13 bases between them. Germline assignment: CDR1 MNHEY and CDR2 SMNVEV (reference sequence). The CDR3 has 12 amino acids. In DNA, the CDR3 is TGTGCCACCCCCCCGGGGGTCGGGGAGCTGTTTTTT. This encodes CATPPGVGELFF.

The chain recombines TRBV9 with TRBJ1-1; tentatively, D is TRBD1 (6 bases). The CDR3 spans 16 residues. The germline V gene encodes CDR1 SGDLS and CDR2 YYNGEE. Trimming took off 1 base at V and 2 bases at J, with 15 bases between the two ends. The CDR3 loop reads CASSVLSGVGNTEAFF. In DNA, the CDR3 is TGTGCCAGCAGCGTATTGTCAGGGGTGGGAAACACTGAAGCTTTCTTT.

This sequence joins TRBV19 and TRBJ1-1; D not resolved. The CDR3 spans 14 residues. Trimming removed 2 bases at V and 5 bases at J, with 12 bases between. Looked up from germline, CDR1 is LNHDA and CDR2 is SQIVND (reference sequence). The CDR3 here is CASSIFPSGTEAFF. Written as DNA, the CDR3 is TGTGCCAGTAGTATATTTCCTTCGGGGACTGAAGCTTTCTTT.

The chain joins TRBV18 to TRBJ2-3; D unresolved. Trimming shortened V by 3 bases and J by 1 base, and 8 bases separated the two germline ends. This CDR3 is built from 14 residues. Germline V gene lookup returns CDR1 KGHSH and CDR2 LQKENI. The CDR3 DNA is TGTGCCAGCTCACCCCACCGGGGCACAGATACGCAGTATTTT. It specifies CASSPHRGTDTQYF.